This T cell receptor (beta chain) was captured by sequencing in a study of early T cells in non-severe SARS-CoV-2 infection. CDR3 length: 14 residues. CDR1 SGHTA and CDR2 FQGNSA come from the germline V gene. V was cut by 3 bases and J by 6 bases, with 14 bases left in between. Individual cDNA molecules carried attached unique molecular identifiers. Each CDR3 protein is one row after TCRdb ran MiXCR on the 5' RACE reads. The sample records about 49,000 distinct CDR3 sequences, roughly 4% being singletons. Study-wide findings and caveats: VDJdb-based annotation leaned toward anti-spike CD8 responses and missed private and CD4 specificities.

This clonotype was observed many times. Antigen specificity is unknown. Sequencing was performed on whole blood. The clonotype comes from an adult who was a healthcare worker with PCR-confirmed SARS-CoV-2 infection or an uninfected control (not recorded which). The V and J genes are TRBV7-2 and TRBJ1-1; D not certain. In nucleotides, the CDR3 is TGTGCCAGCAGCTTTACAGTGCGGATACCTGAAGCTTTCTTT. Amino acids: CASSFTVRIPEAFF.